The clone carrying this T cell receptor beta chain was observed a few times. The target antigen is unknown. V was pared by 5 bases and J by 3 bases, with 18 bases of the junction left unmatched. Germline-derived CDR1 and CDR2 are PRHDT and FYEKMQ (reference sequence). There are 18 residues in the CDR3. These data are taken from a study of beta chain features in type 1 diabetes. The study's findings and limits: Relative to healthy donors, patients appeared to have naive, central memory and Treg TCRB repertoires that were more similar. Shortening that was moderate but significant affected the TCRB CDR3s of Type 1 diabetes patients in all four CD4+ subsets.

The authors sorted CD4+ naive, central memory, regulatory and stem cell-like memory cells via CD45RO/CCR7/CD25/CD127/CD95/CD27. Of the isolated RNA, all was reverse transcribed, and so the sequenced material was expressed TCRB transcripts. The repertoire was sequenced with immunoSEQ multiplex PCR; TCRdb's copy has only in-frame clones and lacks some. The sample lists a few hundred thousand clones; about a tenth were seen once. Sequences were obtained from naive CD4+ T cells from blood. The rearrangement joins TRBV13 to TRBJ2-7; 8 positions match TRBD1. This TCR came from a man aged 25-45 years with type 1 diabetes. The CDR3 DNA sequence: TGTGCCAGCAGCCCATGGCTTCGGACAGGGAAACAGAACTACGAGCAGTACTTC. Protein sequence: CASSPWLRTGKQNYEQYF.